This TCR beta chain was sequenced for a study of OX40 agonist ivuxolimab in advanced cancers. Profiling relied on immunoSEQ multiplex PCR, and the TCRdb table lists in-frame clones only, not all of them. The sample includes roughly 50,000 clones, 85% to 95% of them seen just once. Here the sequenced sample was CD4+ or CD8+ T cells sorted from blood, taken in a trial of the OX40 agonist ivuxolimab. This clonotype originated in an adult with an advanced solid tumor such as melanoma, head and neck, liver or kidney cancer.

The CDR3 coding sequence is TGTGCCAGCAGCAACAGACAGATTGATCAGCCCCAGCATTTT. As protein: CASSNRQIDQPQHF. The rearrangement joins TRBV5-6 to TRBJ1-5, with a possible D match to TRBD1 (5 bases). Trimming removed 4 bases from V and 5 bases from J, with 13 bases in between. This CDR3 comprises 14 residues. CDR1 and CDR2 (germline): SGHDT, YYEEEE.